The rows below give T cell receptor beta chains drawn from one sample of a study of blood T cells in healthy people across ages. One entry per CDR3 protein, called by TCRdb with MiXCR from the 5' RACE reads. The table includes some 1,800,000 distinct CDR3 sequences, roughly 43% detected once. Source material: blood. The source is a human donor in good health. Each CDR3 is given with its conserved first and last residue. The D gene is left open where the match is weak. For some rows the clone size is stated as once, few or many, or as a class when expanded; others skip it.

CASSGDFQDTQYF TGTGCCAGCAGTGGAGACTTTCAGGATACGCAGTATTTT TRBJ2-3 . TRBV2 .
CASSLMSEAANEQYF TGCGCCAGCAGCTTGATGTCGGAGGCGGCCAATGAGCAGTACTTC TRBJ2-7 . TRBV5-1 .
CASSRLGGRETQYF TGTGCCAGCAGCAGGCTGGGAGGGCGAGAGACCCAGTACTTC TRBJ2-5 TRBD2 TRBV7-8 many
CASSQEAASYEQYF TGTGCCAGCAGCCAAGAAGCAGCCTCCTACGAGCAGTACTTC TRBJ2-7 . TRBV4-2 .
CASSDSRGGNEQYF TGTGCCAGCAGCGACAGCAGGGGTGGAAACGAGCAGTACTTC TRBJ2-7 . TRBV7-6 few
CASSVAHGLQETQYF TGTGCCAGCAGCGTAGCTCACGGCCTACAAGAGACCCAGTACTTC TRBJ2-5 . TRBV9 .
CASSLLRTPDTQYF TGTGCCAGCAGCTTATTGAGAACCCCGGATACGCAGTATTTT TRBJ2-3 . TRBV7-2 .
CASSLGGDVQGPQSYEQYF TGTGCCAGCAGCTTAGGCGGGGATGTCCAGGGCCCCCAGTCTTACGAGCAGTACTTC TRBJ2-7 . TRBV13 .
CSASRGGAGYGYTF TGCAGTGCTAGCCGCGGGGGGGCGGGCTATGGCTACACCTTC TRBJ1-2 . TRBV20-1 .
CSARLAGVVETQYF TGCAGTGCTAGGCTAGCGGGGGTCGTAGAGACCCAGTACTTC TRBJ2-5 TRBD2 TRBV20-1 few
CASRSVRDRDHGYTF TGTGCCAGTAGATCAGTCCGGGACAGGGACCATGGCTACACCTTC TRBJ1-2 TRBD1 TRBV19 few
CASSFLLADTQYF TGTGCCAGCAGCTTTCTCCTAGCAGATACGCAGTATTTT TRBJ2-3 . TRBV7-3 few
CASTGRWANVLTF TGTGCCAGCACAGGGCGTTGGGCCAACGTCCTGACTTTC TRBJ2-6 . TRBV2 few
CASSQGITTQYF TGTGCCAGCTCCCAGGGTATTACGACCCAGTACTTC TRBJ2-5 . TRBV6-1 .
CATSDFGGATYNEQFF TGTGCCACCAGTGATTTCGGGGGCGCCACCTACAATGAGCAGTTCTTT TRBJ2-1 . TRBV24-1 .
CSVGQGACYEQYF TGCAGCGTTGGACAGGGGGCTTGCTACGAGCAGTACTTC TRBJ2-7 TRBD1 TRBV29-1 .
CASSIYDSYGYTF TGTGCCAGCAGTATTTACGACAGCTATGGCTACACCTTC TRBJ1-2 . TRBV12-3/TRBV12-4 .
CASGKLAGNEQFF TGTGCCAGCGGTAAACTAGCGGGCAATGAGCAGTTCTTC TRBJ2-1 TRBD2 TRBV6-5 .
CASSYVLEQFF TGTGCCAGCAGTTACGTCCTTGAGCAGTTCTTC TRBJ2-1 . TRBV6-2/TRBV6-3 few
CASRRRGDPYNEQFF TGTGCCAGTAGAAGGCGGGGGGACCCGTACAATGAGCAGTTCTTC TRBJ2-1 TRBD2 TRBV19 .
CASSVDRTGVGEQYF TGTGCCAGCAGCGTAGACAGGACAGGGGTTGGTGAGCAGTACTTC TRBJ2-5 TRBD1 TRBV9 .
CASSRWTGQETQYF TGTGCCAGCAGCCGGTGGACAGGGCAAGAGACCCAGTACTTC TRBJ2-5 TRBD1 TRBV7-9 few
CASSGRDTTYEQYF TGCGCCAGCAGCGGCCGGGACACTACCTACGAGCAGTACTTC TRBJ2-7 . TRBV5-1 many
CASSSPGAYTEAFF TGTGCCAGCAGCTCCCCAGGGGCCTACACTGAAGCTTTCTTT TRBJ1-1 . TRBV14 once
CATSRDLGRNTGELFF TGTGCCACCAGCAGAGATCTAGGCAGGAACACCGGGGAGCTGTTTTTT TRBJ2-2 . TRBV15 few
CSTQSDRVYNEQFF TGCAGCACTCAATCGGACAGGGTGTACAATGAGCAGTTCTTC TRBJ2-1 TRBD1 TRBV29-1 .
CASSRFGTGYGYTF TGTGCCAGCAGCCGCTTTGGGACGGGCTATGGCTACACCTTC TRBJ1-2 . TRBV7-6 .
CASSEGRFQETQYF TGTGCCAGCAGTGAAGGAAGGTTCCAAGAGACCCAGTACTTC TRBJ2-5 . TRBV2 .
CASSLLAVQNEKLFF TGTGCCAGCTCACTGCTAGCCGTCCAAAATGAAAAACTGTTTTTT TRBJ1-4 . TRBV18 .
CASTSLGVYYGYTF TGTGCCAGCACCTCCCTGGGGGTCTACTATGGCTACACCTTC TRBJ1-2 . TRBV6-2/TRBV6-3 .
CASRRDSNPEAFF TGTGCCAGCAGGAGAGACAGTAACCCTGAAGCTTTCTTT TRBJ1-1 . TRBV2 .
CSVLTVYGYTF TGCAGCGTACTGACAGTCTATGGCTACACCTTC TRBJ1-2 . TRBV29-1 few
CASSLLDGSSYEQYF TGTGCCAGCAGCTTATTGGACGGAAGCTCCTACGAGCAGTACTTC TRBJ2-7 . TRBV7-6 few
CASSDSLASTDTQYF TGTGCCAGCAGTGACTCACTAGCTAGCACAGATACGCAGTATTTT TRBJ2-3 . TRBV6-4 many
CASSIDSGVEPQHF TGCGCCAGCAGCATTGATAGTGGAGTCGAGCCCCAGCATTTT TRBJ1-5 . TRBV4-1 .
CASSSTGTGGDEQFF TGCGCCAGCAGCTCAACCGGGACAGGGGGCGATGAGCAGTTCTTC TRBJ2-1 TRBD1 TRBV5-1 once
CSVSGGDSSYEQYF TGCAGCGTGTCCGGGGGGGACTCCTCCTACGAGCAGTACTTC TRBJ2-7 TRBD2 TRBV29-1 few
CATSESTDSDYGYTF TGTGCCACCAGTGAGTCGACGGACAGTGACTATGGCTACACCTTC TRBJ1-2 . TRBV10-3 .
CASSLAQGGSGLFF TGCGCCAGCAGCTTGGCCCAGGGCGGTTCGGGGCTGTTTTTT TRBJ1-4 . TRBV5-1 .
CASSSSYWGYEQYF TGTGCCAGCAGTTCTTCCTATTGGGGCTACGAGCAGTACTTC TRBJ2-7 . TRBV14 .
CAIGSQASYGYTF TGTGCCATCGGTAGCCAGGCTTCCTATGGCTACACCTTC TRBJ1-2 . TRBV10-3 few
CASGKDMRSWEQYF TGTGCCAGCGGGAAGGACATGCGGTCTTGGGAGCAGTACTTC TRBJ2-5 . TRBV2 .
CSLRLAEETQYF TGCAGCCTCCGACTAGCGGAAGAGACCCAGTACTTC TRBJ2-5 TRBD2 TRBV29-1 .
CASSSPIGGGTYEQYF TGTGCCAGCAGCTCCCCTATAGGGGGGGGGACCTACGAGCAGTACTTC TRBJ2-7 . TRBV7-9 .
CASSLAPPDKTQYF TGCGCCAGCAGCTTGGCTCCTCCCGATAAGACCCAGTACTTC TRBJ2-5 . TRBV5-1 few
CASSIAWGQITGELFF TGTGCCAGCAGTATAGCATGGGGACAGATTACCGGGGAGCTGTTTTTT TRBJ2-2 TRBD1 TRBV7-2 few
CAIKDRDGFNQPQHF TGTGCCATCAAGGATAGGGACGGATTTAATCAGCCCCAGCATTTT TRBJ1-5 . TRBV10-3 few
CSARAASYEQYF TGCAGTGCTAGGGCGGCCTCCTACGAGCAGTACTTC TRBJ2-7 . TRBV20-1 few
CANSLTDNQPQHF TGTGCCAACAGTTTGACGGATAATCAGCCCCAGCATTTT TRBJ1-5 . TRBV12-3/TRBV12-4 .
CASSLVRDNSPLHF TGTGCCAGCAGTTTAGTGAGGGATAATTCACCCCTCCACTTT TRBJ1-6 . TRBV12-3/TRBV12-4 .
CASRDRKNEQFF TGTGCCAGCAGAGACCGCAAGAATGAGCAGTTCTTC TRBJ2-1 . TRBV6-2/TRBV6-3 .
CASSPLLAGGRNEQFF TGCGCCAGCAGCCCCTTACTAGCGGGGGGACGTAATGAGCAGTTCTTC TRBJ2-1 TRBD2 TRBV4-3 few
CASSQEVRGQTQYF TGCGCCAGCAGCCAAGAGGTCAGGGGGCAGACCCAGTACTTC TRBJ2-5 TRBD1 TRBV4-1 .
CASSMTSGLTDTRYF TGTGCCAGCAGCATGACTAGCGGTCTCACAGATACGCGGTATTTT TRBJ2-3 TRBD2 TRBV9 .
CACSLESQNTGELFF TGTGCCTGCAGTCTAGAGTCCCAAAACACCGGGGAGCTGTTTTTT TRBJ2-2 . TRBV12-3/TRBV12-4 .
CASSSNSGANVLTF TGCGCCAGCAGCTCCAACTCTGGGGCCAACGTCCTGACTTTC TRBJ2-6 . TRBV7-2 many
CASTTRLFGYTF TGTGCCAGCACCACCCGACTCTTTGGCTACACCTTC TRBJ1-2 . TRBV6-1 few